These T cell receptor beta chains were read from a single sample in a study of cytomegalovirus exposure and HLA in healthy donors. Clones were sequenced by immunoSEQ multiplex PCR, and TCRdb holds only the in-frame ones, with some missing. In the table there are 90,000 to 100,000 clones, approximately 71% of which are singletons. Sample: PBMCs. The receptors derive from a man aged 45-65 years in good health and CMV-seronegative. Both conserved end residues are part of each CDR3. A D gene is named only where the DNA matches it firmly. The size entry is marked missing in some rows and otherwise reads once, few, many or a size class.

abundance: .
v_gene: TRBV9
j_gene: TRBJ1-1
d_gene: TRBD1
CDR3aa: CASSVQGQSQAFF
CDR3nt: TGTGCCAGCAGCGTCCAGGGACAGAGTCAAGCTTTCTTT

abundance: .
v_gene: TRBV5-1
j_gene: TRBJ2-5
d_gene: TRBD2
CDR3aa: CASSLLPAGDQETQYF
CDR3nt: TGCGCCAGCAGCTTGCTCCCAGCGGGGGATCAAGAGACCCAGTACTTC

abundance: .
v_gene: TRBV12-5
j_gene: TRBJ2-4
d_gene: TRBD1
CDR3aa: CASGRTGSKNIQYF
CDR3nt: TGTGCTAGTGGCCGGACAGGATCTAAAAACATTCAGTACTTC

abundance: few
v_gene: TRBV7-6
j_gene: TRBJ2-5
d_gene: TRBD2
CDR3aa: CASSYRASGGAGETQYF
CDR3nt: TGTGCCAGCAGCTATCGAGCTAGCGGGGGGGCCGGGGAGACCCAGTACTTC

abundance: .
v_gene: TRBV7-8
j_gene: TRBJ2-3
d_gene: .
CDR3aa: CASSANRDTQYF
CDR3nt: TGTGCCAGCAGCGCCAACAGGGATACGCAGTATTTT

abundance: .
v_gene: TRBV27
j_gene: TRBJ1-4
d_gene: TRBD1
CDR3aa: CASRTGTNEKLFF
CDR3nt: TGTGCCAGCAGGACAGGGACTAATGAAAAACTGTTTTTT

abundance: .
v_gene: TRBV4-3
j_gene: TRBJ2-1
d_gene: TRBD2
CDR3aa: CASSQTFSTGTRAHNEQFF
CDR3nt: TGCGCCAGCAGCCAAACCTTCTCGACCGGGACTAGGGCCCACAATGAGCAGTTCTTC

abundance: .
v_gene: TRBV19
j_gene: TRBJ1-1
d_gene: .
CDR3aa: CASSQTRNTEAFF
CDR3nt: TGTGCCAGTTCCCAGACACGGAACACTGAAGCTTTCTTT

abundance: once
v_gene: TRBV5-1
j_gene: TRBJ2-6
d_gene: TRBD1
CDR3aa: CASSWGQASGANVLTF
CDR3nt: TGCGCCAGCAGCTGGGGACAGGCCTCTGGGGCCAACGTCCTGACTTTC

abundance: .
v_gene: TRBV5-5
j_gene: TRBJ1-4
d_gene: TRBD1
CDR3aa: CASSPTAGGAYEKLFF
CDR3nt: TGTGCCAGCAGCCCCACGGCAGGGGGAGCATATGAAAAACTGTTTTTT

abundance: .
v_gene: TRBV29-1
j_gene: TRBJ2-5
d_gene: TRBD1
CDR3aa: CSALRDREETQYF
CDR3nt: TGCAGCGCCCTCCGGGACAGGGAAGAGACCCAGTACTTC

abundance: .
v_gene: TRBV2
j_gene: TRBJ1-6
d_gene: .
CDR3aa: CASSADSPLHF
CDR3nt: TGTGCCAGCAGTGCGGATTCACCCCTCCACTTT

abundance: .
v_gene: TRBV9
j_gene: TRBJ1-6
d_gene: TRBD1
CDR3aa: CASSVDGGTAHSPLHF
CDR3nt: TGTGCCAGCAGCGTAGATGGGGGGACAGCACATTCACCCCTCCACTTT

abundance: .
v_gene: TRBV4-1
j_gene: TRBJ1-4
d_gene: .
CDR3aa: CASSQELRQVLYEKLFF
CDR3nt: TGCGCCAGCAGCCAAGAACTCCGACAGGTATTATATGAAAAACTGTTTTTT

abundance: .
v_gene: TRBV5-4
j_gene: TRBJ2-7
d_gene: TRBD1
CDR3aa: CASSSAGTGHYEQYF
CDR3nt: TGTGCCAGCAGCAGCGCCGGGACAGGCCACTACGAGCAGTACTTC

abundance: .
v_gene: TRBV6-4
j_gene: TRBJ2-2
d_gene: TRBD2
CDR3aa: CASSPGLANTGELFF
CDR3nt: TGTGCCAGCAGTCCAGGACTAGCGAACACCGGGGAGCTGTTTTTT

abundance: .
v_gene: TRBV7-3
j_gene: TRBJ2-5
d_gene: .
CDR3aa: CASSRTQQETQYF
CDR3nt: TGTGCCAGCAGCCGGACTCAGCAAGAGACCCAGTACTTC

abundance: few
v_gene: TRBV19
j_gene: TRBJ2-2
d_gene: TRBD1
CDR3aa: CASRQGADTGELFF
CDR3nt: TGTGCCAGTCGACAGGGGGCGGACACCGGGGAGCTGTTTTTT

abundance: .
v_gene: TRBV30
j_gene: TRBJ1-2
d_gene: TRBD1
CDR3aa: CAWIRPGQGRSGYTF
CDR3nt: TGTGCCTGGATTCGTCCGGGACAGGGTAGATCGGGCTACACCTTC

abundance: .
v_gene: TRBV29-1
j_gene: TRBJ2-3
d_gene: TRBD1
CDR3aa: CSAPRQGAVDTQYF
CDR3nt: TGCAGCGCCCCAAGGCAGGGGGCTGTTGATACGCAGTATTTT

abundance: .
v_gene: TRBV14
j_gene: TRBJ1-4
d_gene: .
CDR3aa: CASSLFRGPNEKLFF
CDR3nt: TGTGCCAGCAGCCTATTCCGGGGTCCAAATGAAAAACTGTTTTTT

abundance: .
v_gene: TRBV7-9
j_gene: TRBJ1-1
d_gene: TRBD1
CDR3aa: CASSFFKGGQGRNTEAFF
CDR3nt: TGTGCCAGCAGCTTCTTCAAAGGGGGACAGGGGAGGAACACTGAAGCTTTCTTT

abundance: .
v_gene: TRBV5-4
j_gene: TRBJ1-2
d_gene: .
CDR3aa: CASSLTGSYGYTF
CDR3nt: TGTGCCAGCAGCTTGACAGGGAGCTATGGCTACACCTTC

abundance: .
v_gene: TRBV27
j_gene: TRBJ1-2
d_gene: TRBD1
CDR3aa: CASSSWDRVGHGYTF
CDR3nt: TGTGCCAGCAGTTCCTGGGACAGGGTAGGCCATGGCTACACCTTC

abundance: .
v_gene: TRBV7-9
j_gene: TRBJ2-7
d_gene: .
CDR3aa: CASSFSGDEQYF
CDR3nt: TGTGCCAGCAGCTTTTCAGGGGACGAGCAGTACTTC

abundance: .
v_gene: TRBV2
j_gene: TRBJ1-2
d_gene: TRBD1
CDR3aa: CASNPGQGYGYTF
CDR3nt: TGTGCCAGCAATCCGGGACAGGGCTATGGCTACACCTTC

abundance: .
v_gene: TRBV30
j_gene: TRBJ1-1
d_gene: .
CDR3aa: CAWGRGGTEAFF
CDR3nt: TGTGCCTGGGGAAGGGGCGGCACTGAAGCTTTCTTT

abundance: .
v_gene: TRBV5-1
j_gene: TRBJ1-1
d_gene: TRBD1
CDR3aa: CASSPTTGVDTEAFF
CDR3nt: TGCGCCAGCAGCCCGACGACAGGGGTGGACACTGAAGCTTTCTTT

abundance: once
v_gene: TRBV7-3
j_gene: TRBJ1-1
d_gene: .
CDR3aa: CASSFTQGAEAFF
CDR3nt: TGTGCCAGCAGCTTCACACAGGGCGCTGAAGCTTTCTTT

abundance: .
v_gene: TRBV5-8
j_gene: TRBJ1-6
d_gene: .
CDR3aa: CASSLFSGAEVETPLHF
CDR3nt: TGTGCCAGCAGCTTGTTTTCAGGCGCGGAGGTCGAGACACCCCTCCACTTT

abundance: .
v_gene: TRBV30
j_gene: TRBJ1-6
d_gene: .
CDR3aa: CAWSASSDNSPLHF
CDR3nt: TGTGCCTGGAGTGCCTCTTCGGATAATTCACCCCTCCACTTT

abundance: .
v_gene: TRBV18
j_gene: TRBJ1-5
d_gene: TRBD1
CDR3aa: CASSRQGYSNQPQHF
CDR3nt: TGTGCCAGCTCTCGACAGGGGTATAGCAATCAGCCCCAGCATTTT

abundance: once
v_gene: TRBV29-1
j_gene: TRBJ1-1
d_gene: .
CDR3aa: CSVAREFTEAFF
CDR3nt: TGCAGCGTTGCCAGGGAATTTACTGAAGCTTTCTTT

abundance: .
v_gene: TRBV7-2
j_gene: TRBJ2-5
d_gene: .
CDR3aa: CASSSWGLKETQYF
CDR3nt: TGTGCCAGCAGCTCGTGGGGCTTAAAAGAGACCCAGTACTTC

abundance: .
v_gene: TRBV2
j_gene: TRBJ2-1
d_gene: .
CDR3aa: CASSEWGVGYNEQFF
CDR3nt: TGTGCCAGCAGTGAATGGGGGGTGGGCTACAATGAGCAGTTCTTC

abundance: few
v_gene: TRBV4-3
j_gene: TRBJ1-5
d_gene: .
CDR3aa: CASSPRKGHNQPQHF
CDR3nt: TGCGCCAGCAGTCCGAGGAAGGGACACAATCAGCCCCAGCATTTT

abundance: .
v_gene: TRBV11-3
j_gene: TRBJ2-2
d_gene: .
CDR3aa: CASRINTNTGELFF
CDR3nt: TGTGCCAGCAGGATAAACACGAACACCGGGGAGCTGTTTTTT

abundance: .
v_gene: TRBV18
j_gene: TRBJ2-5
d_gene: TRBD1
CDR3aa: CASSRPGQRQETQYF
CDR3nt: TGTGCCAGCTCACGACCGGGACAGCGCCAAGAGACCCAGTACTTC

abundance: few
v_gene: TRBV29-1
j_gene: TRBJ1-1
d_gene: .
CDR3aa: CSVCGQTNTEAFF
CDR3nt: TGCAGCGTCTGCGGACAGACAAACACTGAAGCTTTCTTT

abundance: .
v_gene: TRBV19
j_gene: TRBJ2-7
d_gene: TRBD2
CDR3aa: CASSIAATSDYEQYF
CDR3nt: TGTGCCAGTAGTATAGCCGCGACTAGCGACTACGAGCAGTACTTC

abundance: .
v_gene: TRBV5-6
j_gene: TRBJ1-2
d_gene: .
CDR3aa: CASSRGYRDYGYTF
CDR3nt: TGTGCCAGCAGCCGAGGATACAGGGACTATGGCTACACCTTC

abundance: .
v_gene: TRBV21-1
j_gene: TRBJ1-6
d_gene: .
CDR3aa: CASSHRGDSPLHF
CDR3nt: TGTGCCAGCAGTCACAGGGGCGATTCACCCCTCCACTTT

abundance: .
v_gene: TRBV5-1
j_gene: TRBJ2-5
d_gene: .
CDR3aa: CASSLVLESFVQETQYF
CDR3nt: TGCGCCAGCAGCTTGGTCTTAGAAAGTTTCGTCCAAGAGACCCAGTACTTC

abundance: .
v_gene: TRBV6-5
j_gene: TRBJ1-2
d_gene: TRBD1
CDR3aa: CASSYSITGVNGYTF
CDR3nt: TGTGCCAGCAGTTACTCTATAACAGGGGTGAATGGCTACACCTTC

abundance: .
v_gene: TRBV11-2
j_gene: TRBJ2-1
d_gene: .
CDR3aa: CASSQTSANEQFF
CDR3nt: TGTGCCAGCAGCCAAACTAGTGCCAATGAGCAGTTCTTC

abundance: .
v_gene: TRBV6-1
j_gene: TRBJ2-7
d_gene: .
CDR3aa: CASSEGGHGPYEQYF
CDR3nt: TGTGCCAGCAGTGAAGGGGGACACGGGCCCTACGAGCAGTACTTC

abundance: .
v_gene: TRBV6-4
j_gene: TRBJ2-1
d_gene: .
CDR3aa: CASSDGVDYNEQFF
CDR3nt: TGTGCCAGCAGTGACGGAGTAGACTACAATGAGCAGTTCTTC

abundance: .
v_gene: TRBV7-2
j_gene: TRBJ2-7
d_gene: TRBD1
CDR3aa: CASSHRQGPYEQYF
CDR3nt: TGTGCCAGCAGCCATCGACAGGGCCCCTACGAGCAGTACTTC

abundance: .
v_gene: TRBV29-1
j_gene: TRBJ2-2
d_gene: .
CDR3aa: CSVDGASNTGELFF
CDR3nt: TGCAGCGTGGATGGGGCCTCGAACACCGGGGAGCTGTTTTTT

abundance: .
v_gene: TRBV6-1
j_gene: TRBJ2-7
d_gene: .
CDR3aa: CASSETRAAYEQYF
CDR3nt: TGTGCCAGCAGTGAAACCAGGGCCGCCTACGAGCAGTACTTC